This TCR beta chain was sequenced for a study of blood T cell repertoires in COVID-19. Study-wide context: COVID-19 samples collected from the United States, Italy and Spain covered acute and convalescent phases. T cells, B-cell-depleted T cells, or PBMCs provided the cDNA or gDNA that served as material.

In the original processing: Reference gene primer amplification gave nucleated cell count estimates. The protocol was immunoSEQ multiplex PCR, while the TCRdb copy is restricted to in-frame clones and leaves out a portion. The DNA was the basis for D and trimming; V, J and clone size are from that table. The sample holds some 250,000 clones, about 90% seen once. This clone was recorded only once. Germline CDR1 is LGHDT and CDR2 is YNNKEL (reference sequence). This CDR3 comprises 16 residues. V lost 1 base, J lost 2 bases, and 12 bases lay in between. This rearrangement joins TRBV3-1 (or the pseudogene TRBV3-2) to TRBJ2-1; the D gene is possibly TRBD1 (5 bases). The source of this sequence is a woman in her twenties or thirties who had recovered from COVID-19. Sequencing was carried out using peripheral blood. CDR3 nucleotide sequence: TGTGCCAGCAGCCAAGCGCCGACAGTTACCTACAATGAGCAGTTCTTC. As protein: CASSQAPTVTYNEQFF.